The 21 T cell receptor beta chains in this list originate from one sample, sequenced in a study of T cells in Graves' hyperthyroidism and ophthalmopathy. TCR beta CDR3 regions were amplified from RNA transcripts. Researchers ran a first-round RT-PCR on the TCR CDR3 using the HTBI primer set. A single record per CDR3 protein comes from TCRdb applying MiXCR to the multiplex PCR reads. The sample includes 550,000 to 850,000 distinct CDR3 sequences, about 17% of them seen just once. Source material: blood. Receptors were obtained from a woman in her fifties or sixties with Graves' hyperthyroidism that later progressed to Graves' ophthalmopathy.

This clonotype was counted ten times or more. The chain employs TRBV11-2 and TRBJ1-2; maybe TRBD1 (5 bases). The CDR3 is 16 residues long. Germline CDR1 is SGHAT and CDR2 is FQNNGV. The V end was cut by 5 bases, the J end by 4 bases, with 20 bases between. CDR3 nucleotides: TGTGCCAGCAGCCTCGGCATCGACAGCCTCGGCTATGGCTACACCTTC. This sequence encodes CASSLGIDSLGYGYTF.

There are many counts of this clonotype. The chain carries TRBV2 and TRBJ2-2; D not certain. Trimming cost V 6 bases and J 5 bases, with 16 bases left between them. The germline V gene encodes CDR1 SNHLY and CDR2 FYNNEI. The CDR3 is 15 residues long. The CDR3 sequence: CASRETRVETGELFF. CDR3 nucleotide sequence: TGTGCCAGCAGGGAGACGCGCGTTGAGACCGGGGAGCTGTTTTTT.

This clonotype was found a few times. At one end, the junction sequence differs from germline, possibly due to a read error. The chain joins TRBV6-1 to TRBJ1-1; D gene ambiguous. This CDR3 region has 12 residues. Germline-derived CDR1 and CDR2 are MNHNS and SASEGT. The CDR3 nucleotides are TGTGCCACCCGAGATAGGGTTTCTGAGGCTTTCTTT. This sequence encodes CATRDRVSEAFF.

This clonotype appeared a few times. The V call is TRBV6-5, the J call TRBJ1-1, with TRBD1 as a possible D gene (6 bases). The germline V and J ends were trimmed by 4 bases and 5 bases, with 11 bases remaining between them. This CDR3 contains 13 residues. The germline CDR1 and CDR2 sequences are MNHEY and SVGAGI. The CDR3 sequence: CASSSSGVTEAFF. The CDR3, as DNA: TGTGCCAGCAGTTCCTCAGGGGTTACTGAAGCTTTCTTT.

This clonotype was seen only once. The gene calls are TRBV11-3 and TRBJ2-5, with 8 nucleotides matching TRBD1. J gave up 4 bases and V 5 bases, and 15 bases lay outside the gene matches. Germline assignment: CDR1 SGHNT and CDR2 YENEEA. The CDR3 spans 17 residues. The CDR3 region has the DNA TGTGCCAGCAGCACTTCCCTGGCAGGGGGCCTCTTAGAGACCCAGTACTTC. Protein: CASSTSLAGGLLETQYF. The full variable domain, rest sourced from reference TRBV11-3 and TRBJ2-5, is EAGVVQSPRYKIIEKKQPVAFWCNPISGHNTLYWYLQNLGQGPELLIRYENEEAVDDSQLPKDRFSAERLKGVDSTLKIQPAELGDSAVYLCASSTSLAGGLLETQYFGPGTRLLVL.

The chain carries TRBV5-1 and TRBJ2-7; D is undetermined. This CDR3 is 13 amino acids long. Germline CDR1 is SGHRS and CDR2 is YFSETQ. V was shortened by 4 bases and J by 4 bases, with 12 bases between the two germline ends. CDR3 in DNA: TGCGCCAGCAGCCAGGCGTATGCATACGAGCAGTACTTC. Protein sequence: CASSQAYAYEQYF.

There are a few counts of this clonotype. This chain links TRBV6-2 or TRBV6-3 with TRBJ2-1, with D hard to call. This CDR3 has 13 amino acids. V gave up 6 bases and J gave up 5 bases, with 11 bases separating them. CDR1 MNHEY and CDR2 SVGEGT come from the germline V gene. As DNA, the CDR3 is TGTGCCAGCAGAAACTCCTTGGACAATGAGCAGTTCTTC. As protein: CASRNSLDNEQFF.

This clonotype showed up many times. The J gene is TRBJ1-5, the V gene TRBV6-1; 9 bases match TRBD1. Trimming cost V 6 bases and J 1 base; bases outside gene matches: 4. CDR3 length equals 15 residues. Germline assignment: CDR1 MNHNS and CDR2 SASEGT. The CDR3 loop reads CASRLTGGSNQPQHF. CDR3 in DNA: TGTGCCAGCAGACTGACAGGGGGAAGCAATCAGCCCCAGCATTTT.

This clonotype has a handful of counts. A much larger clone is a single base away; this may be a read error. A read error is likely, as this CDR3 ends without the conserved phenylalanine or tryptophan. This chain connects TRBV2 to TRBJ1-1, with D hard to call. Germline lookup yields CDR1 SNHLY and CDR2 FYNNEI. The V end was cut by 0 bases, the J end by 1 base, with 6 bases between. This CDR3 is 14 amino acids long. As DNA, the CDR3 is TGTGCCAGCAGTGAAGCGTGGCGGAACACTGAAGCTTTCCTT. Translated: CASSEAWRNTEAFL.

This clonotype came up many times. The chain couples TRBV10-3 to TRBJ1-2; TRBD1 agrees at 7 bases. The CDR3 has 15 residues. The germline V gene encodes CDR1 ENHRY and CDR2 SYGVKD. The V and J ends lost 0 bases and 4 bases, in that order; junction bases with no gene match: 5. The CDR3 loop is CAISESPGGPYGYTF. The CDR3 region has the DNA TGTGCCATCAGTGAGTCGCCAGGGGGGCCCTATGGCTACACCTTC.

J is TRBJ2-1 and V is TRBV27, with D unclear. Trimming shortened V by 6 bases and J by 7 bases, and 13 bases separated the two germline ends. Germline CDR1 MNHEY, CDR2 SMNVEV (reference sequence). The CDR3 is 13 residues long. CDR3 protein: CASSPSMGNEQFF. Written as DNA, the CDR3 is TGTGCCAGCAGCCCATCAATGGGTAATGAGCAGTTCTTC.

At least ten counts were recorded for this clonotype. The rearrangement joins TRBV20-1 to TRBJ2-5; 12 nucleotides align to TRBD2. The germline CDR1 and CDR2 sequences are DFQATT and SNEGSKA (reference sequence). CDR3 length: 15 residues. V lost 3 bases to trimming and J lost 5 bases; unmatched junction nucleotides: 7. CDR3 region: CSASGLAGPWETQYF. CDR3 DNA: TGCAGTGCTAGCGGACTAGCGGGACCTTGGGAGACCCAGTACTTC.

The chain recombines TRBV19 with TRBJ1-6, with a possible D match to TRBD1 (6 bases). Germline V gene data show CDR1 as LNHDA and CDR2 as SQIVND (reference sequence). The CDR3 loop spans 15 amino acids. V was pared by 5 bases and J by 7 bases, with 15 bases between. In DNA, the CDR3 is TGTGCCAGTAGTTCACAGGGACGGGAAAATTCACCCCTCCACTTT. Amino acids: CASSSQGRENSPLHF. Supplemented by reference TRBV19 and TRBJ1-6, the full variable domain reads DGGITQSPKYLFRKEGQNVTLSCEQNLNHDAMYWYRQDPGQGLRLIYYSQIVNDFQKGDIAEGYSVSREKKESFPLTVTSAQKNPTAFYLCASSSQGRENSPLHFGNGTRLTVT.

This clonotype appeared many times. The CDR3 DNA reads as TGCAGTGCTAGAGGGACAGGGGGAGGTCAGCCCCAGCATTTT. Translating it yields CSARGTGGGQPQHF. V usage is TRBV20-1 and J usage is TRBJ1-5; 10 positions match TRBD1. The CDR3 contains 14 residues. In germline, CDR1 is DFQATT, CDR2 SNEGSKA (reference sequence). V lost 1 base and J lost 6; bases outside the gene matches: 3.

This clonotype was seen more than once but under ten times. This chain connects TRBV7-2 to TRBJ2-5, with TRBD2 identical over 7 bases. The junction had 4 bases not matched to a gene; V was cut back by 1 base and J by 2 bases. CDR1 is SGHTA, CDR2 FQGNSA, per germline. The length of the CDR3 is 15 residues. The CDR3 is CASSLVSRGQETQYF. CDR3 nucleotide sequence: TGTGCCAGCAGCTTAGTATCGCGGGGGCAAGAGACCCAGTACTTC.

This clonotype was detected only a few times. The CDR3 coding sequence is TGTGCCAGCAGTTTAGCCGCAGACAATCAGCCCCAGCATTTT. Protein: CASSLAADNQPQHF. The genes are TRBV12-3 or TRBV12-4 and TRBJ1-5; no clear D. The CDR3 has 14 residues. Between the trimmed V and J ends, which lost 0 bases and 3 bases, there was a span of 6 bases.

The chain is built from TRBV10-3 and TRBJ2-3; the match to TRBD1 covers 12 bases. The V gene's germline CDR1 is ENHRY and CDR2 SYGVKD. The length of the CDR3 is 16 residues. V was clipped by 5 bases and J by 4 bases; unmatched bases: 7. In nucleotides, the CDR3 is TGTGCCATCAGTTGGCCGGGACAGGGGGCTTCAGATACGCAGTATTTT. Amino acids: CAISWPGQGASDTQYF.

This clonotype was picked up many times. The CDR3 sequence is CASSELEAGPNTGELFF. The DNA for the CDR3 is TGTGCCAGCAGTGAATTGGAGGCCGGACCGAACACCGGGGAGCTGTTTTTT. This chain uses TRBV2 with TRBJ2-2; perhaps TRBD2 as D (5 bases). The CDR3 runs 17 residues. V was clipped by 2 bases and J by 0 bases, with 13 bases between them. The germline CDR1 and CDR2 sequences are SNHLY and FYNNEI.

The sample holds many counts of this clonotype. The chain has TRBV27 and TRBJ2-7, with 10 bases matching TRBD1. The CDR3 loop spans 14 amino acids. CDR1 is MNHEY and CDR2 is SMNVEV in the germline V gene (reference sequence). The V gene end was trimmed by 5 bases and the J gene end by 2 bases; junction bases not matched to a gene: 3. The CDR3, as DNA: TGTGCCAGCAGTGCCGGGACAGGGGCCTACGAGCAGTACTTC. Translation: CASSAGTGAYEQYF.

The gene calls are TRBV19 and TRBJ1-6, with a possible D match to TRBD1 (6 bases). The germline V gene encodes CDR1 LNHDA and CDR2 SQIVND (reference sequence). The CDR3 covers 15 residues. V was pared by 7 bases and J by 9 bases, with 19 bases between. The CDR3 DNA reads as TGTGCCAGTACCCCTCCGGGACACCGGAGTTCACCCCTCCACTTT. Its translation: CASTPPGHRSSPLHF.

This clonotype has at least ten counts. The rearrangement uses TRBV5-1 and TRBJ1-1, with D possibly matching TRBD1 (6 bases). Trimming pared 2 bases from V and 3 bases from J, leaving 11 bases between. The V gene's germline CDR1 is SGHRS and CDR2 YFSETQ. The CDR3 loop spans 14 amino acids. CDR3 protein: CASSFKGGYTEAFF. The CDR3 DNA follows: TGCGCCAGCAGCTTCAAGGGGGGCTACACTGAAGCTTTCTTT.